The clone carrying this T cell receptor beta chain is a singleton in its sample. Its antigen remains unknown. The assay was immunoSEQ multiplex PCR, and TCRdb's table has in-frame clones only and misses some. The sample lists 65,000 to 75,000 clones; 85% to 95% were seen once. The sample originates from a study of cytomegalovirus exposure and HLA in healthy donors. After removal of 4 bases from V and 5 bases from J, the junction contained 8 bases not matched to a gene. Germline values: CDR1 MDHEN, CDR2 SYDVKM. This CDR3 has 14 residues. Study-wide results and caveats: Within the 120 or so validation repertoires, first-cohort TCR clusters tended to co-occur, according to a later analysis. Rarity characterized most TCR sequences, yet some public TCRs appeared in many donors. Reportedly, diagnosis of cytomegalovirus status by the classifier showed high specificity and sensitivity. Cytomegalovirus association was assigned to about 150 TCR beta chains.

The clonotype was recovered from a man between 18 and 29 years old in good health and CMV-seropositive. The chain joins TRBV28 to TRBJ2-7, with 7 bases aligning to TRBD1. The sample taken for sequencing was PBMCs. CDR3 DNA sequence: TGTGCCAGCAGTTCGGGACAGAACCCTAACGAGCAGTACTTC. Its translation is CASSSGQNPNEQYF.